This T cell receptor beta chain emerged from a study of T cell changes during pregnancy in multiple sclerosis. Trimming stripped 5 bases from V and 3 bases from J, with 10 bases between. From germline, CDR1 is PRHDT and CDR2 FYEKMQ (reference sequence). The CDR3 is 13 amino acids. Assay: immunoSEQ multiplex PCR; the TCRdb copy retains only in-frame clones and omits some. The table lists some 120,000 clones, about 90% of them singletons. The sample holds a few counts of this clone. This sequence joins TRBV13 and TRBJ1-1; D may be TRBD1 (6 bases). The source of this sequence is a female donor with multiple sclerosis, enrolled in a pregnancy study. The material was peripheral blood, obtained in the third trimester of pregnancy. DNA for the CDR3: TGTGCCAGCAGCCTACGACAGGACACTGAAGCTTTCTTT. Translated, it gives CASSLRQDTEAFF. The full variable domain, in which reference TRBV13 and TRBJ1-1 provide the parts outside the CDR3, is AAGVIQSPRHLIKEKRETATLKCYPIPRHDTVYWYQQGPGQDPQFLISFYEKMQSDKGSIPDRFSAQQFSDYHSELNMSSLELGDSALYFCASSLRQDTEAFFGQGTRLTVV.